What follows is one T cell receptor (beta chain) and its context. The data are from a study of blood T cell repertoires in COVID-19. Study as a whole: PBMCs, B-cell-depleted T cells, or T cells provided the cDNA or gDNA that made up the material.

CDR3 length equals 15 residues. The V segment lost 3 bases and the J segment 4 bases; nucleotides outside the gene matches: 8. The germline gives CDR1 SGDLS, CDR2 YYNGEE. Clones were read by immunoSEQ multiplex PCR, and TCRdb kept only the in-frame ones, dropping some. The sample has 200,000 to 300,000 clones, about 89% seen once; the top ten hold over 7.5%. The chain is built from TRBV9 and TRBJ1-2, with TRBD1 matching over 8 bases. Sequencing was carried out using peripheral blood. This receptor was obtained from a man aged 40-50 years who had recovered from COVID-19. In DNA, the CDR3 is TGTGCCAGCAGCGCCACGGACAGGGTGGGCTATGGCTACACCTTC. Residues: CASSATDRVGYGYTF.